These T cell receptor beta chains were read from a single sample in a study of shared clonotypes between healthy human individuals. Repertoires were generated with immunoSEQ multiplex PCR, while TCRdb's copy carries only in-frame clones and drops some. The sample includes approximately 1,000,000 clones, 60% to 80% of them seen just once. Specimen: memory CD4+ T cells from PBMCs. These receptors were obtained from a young man in good health. Some clones in this sample may be carry-over from other donors' samples. CDR3s include the opening cysteine and the closing phenylalanine or tryptophan. A D gene is named only where the DNA matches it firmly. Not all rows give a size; the values are once, few, many and, for expanded clones, a class.

clone_size	v_call	j_call	d_call	cdr3_aa	cdr3_nt
.	TRBV28	TRBJ2-1	TRBD2	CASTGRGAYNEQFF	TGTGCCAGCACCGGGAGGGGGGCCTACAATGAGCAGTTCTTC
few	TRBV30	TRBJ1-3	.	CAWSVRRGSGNTIYF	TGTGCCTGGAGTGTGCGGCGGGGCTCTGGAAACACCATATATTTT
.	TRBV4-1	TRBJ2-2	TRBD2	CASSYIAGGGTGELFF	TGCGCCAGCAGCTACATAGCGGGAGGTGGCACCGGGGAGCTGTTTTTT
.	TRBV5-4	TRBJ2-3	TRBD1	CASSLDRGRTDTQYF	TGTGCCAGCAGCTTGGACAGGGGGCGGACAGATACGCAGTATTTT
few	TRBV2	TRBJ1-2	.	CASSEVNYGYTF	TGTGCCAGCAGTGAAGTTAACTATGGCTACACCTTC
few	TRBV27	TRBJ2-7	TRBD2	CASSSLGRGVEQYF	TGTGCCAGCAGTTCCCTCGGGAGGGGGGTCGAGCAGTACTTC
.	TRBV15	TRBJ2-5	TRBD1	CATSRVEARGRETQYF	TGTGCCACCAGCAGAGTGGAAGCCAGGGGGCGTGAGACCCAGTACTTC
.	TRBV6-5	TRBJ1-5	.	CASSSGLPSPQHF	TGTGCCAGCAGCTCCGGGCTCCCCTCGCCCCAGCATTTT
once	TRBV7-2	TRBJ2-7	TRBD2	CASSLRLAEAPSYEQYF	TGTGCCAGCAGCTTACGGCTAGCGGAGGCCCCCTCCTACGAGCAGTACTTC
many	TRBV7-6	TRBJ1-2	TRBD1	CASSLGDSGLKGYTF	TGTGCCAGCAGCTTAGGGGACAGCGGACTAAAGGGCTACACCTTC
.	TRBV4-3	TRBJ1-5	.	CASSQEVSFNQPQHF	TGCGCCAGCAGCCAAGAGGTCAGCTTCAATCAGCCCCAGCATTTT
once	TRBV7-2	TRBJ2-5	.	CASSLEGGSGETQYF	TGTGCCAGCAGCTTAGAGGGTGGAAGCGGGGAGACCCAGTACTTC
.	TRBV7-3	TRBJ2-7	TRBD2	CASSLRRGGEQYF	TGTGCCAGCAGCTTACGTAGGGGAGGGGAGCAGTACTTC
.	TRBV4-3	TRBJ1-2	.	CASSQDLNTGAVYGYTF	TGCGCCAGCAGCCAAGATCTAAACACGGGGGCTGTCTATGGCTACACCTTC
.	TRBV28	TRBJ1-4	TRBD1	CATRTGWDEKLFF	TGTGCCACCCGGACAGGGTGGGATGAAAAACTGTTTTTT
.	TRBV30	TRBJ1-1	.	CAWERQMNTEAFF	TGTGCCTGGGAAAGACAGATGAACACTGAAGCTTTCTTT
few	TRBV30	TRBJ1-1	.	CAWSFEGTEAFF	TGTGCCTGGAGTTTCGAGGGGACTGAAGCTTTCTTT
.	TRBV14	TRBJ2-5	.	CASSQDPRKLETQYF	TGTGCCAGCAGCCAAGATCCGAGGAAACTCGAGACCCAGTACTTC
.	TRBV2	TRBJ2-1	TRBD2	CASERESYNEQFF	TGTGCCAGCGAGCGGGAGAGCTACAATGAGCAGTTCTTC
once	TRBV5-5	TRBJ2-7	.	CASSLTRGSHTYEQYF	TGTGCCAGCAGCTTGACTCGGGGGAGCCATACCTACGAGCAGTACTTC
.	TRBV19	TRBJ1-4	TRBD1	CASSTSDRGNEKLFF	TGTGCCAGTAGTACGTCGGACAGGGGTAACGAAAAACTGTTTTTT
.	TRBV7-9	TRBJ2-7	.	CASSSWGTYEQYF	TGTGCCAGCAGCTCCTGGGGGACCTACGAGCAGTACTTC
many	TRBV11-2	TRBJ2-7	.	CASSLDFAGAAEQYF	TGTGCCAGCAGCTTAGATTTTGCGGGGGCAGCCGAGCAGTACTTC
many	TRBV30	TRBJ2-1	.	CAWKETHNEQFF	TGTGCCTGGAAGGAGACACACAATGAGCAGTTCTTC
.	TRBV19	TRBJ1-3	.	CASSIRSRASGNTIYF	TGTGCCAGTAGTATCCGCTCAAGGGCTTCCGGAAACACCATATATTTT
.	TRBV9	TRBJ2-3	.	CASSVGITGATDTQYF	TGTGCCAGCAGCGTAGGAATCACGGGGGCAACAGATACGCAGTATTTT
.	TRBV11-2	TRBJ2-5	TRBD2	CASSDASGGETQYF	TGTGCCAGCAGCGATGCTAGCGGGGGGGAGACCCAGTACTTC
.	TRBV30	TRBJ2-7	TRBD2	CAWRPSPIRLAGEQYF	TGTGCCTGGAGGCCTTCGCCAATCAGACTAGCTGGCGAGCAGTACTTC
.	TRBV7-3	TRBJ2-2	.	CASSLGAGIPGELFF	TGTGCCAGCAGCTTAGGGGCCGGGATTCCCGGGGAGCTGTTTTTT
few	TRBV7-3	TRBJ2-3	TRBD1	CASSKGGTGRGDTQYF	TGTGCCAGCAGCAAAGGAGGGACAGGGAGAGGAGATACGCAGTATTTT
.	TRBV7-9	TRBJ2-7	TRBD1	CASSLAGTVSYEQYF	TGTGCCAGCAGCCTTGCTGGGACAGTCTCCTACGAGCAGTACTTC
.	TRBV7-2	TRBJ2-1	.	CASSLTVGRSSYNEQFF	TGTGCCAGCAGCCTTACCGTGGGCAGGAGCTCCTACAATGAGCAGTTCTTC
.	TRBV4-1	TRBJ1-1	TRBD1	CASSQITGALNTEAFF	TGCGCCAGCAGCCAGATCACAGGGGCCTTGAACACTGAAGCTTTCTTT
few	TRBV2	TRBJ1-5	.	CASSPGDYSNQPQHF	TGTGCCAGCAGTCCAGGGGACTATAGCAATCAGCCCCAGCATTTT
.	TRBV29-1	TRBJ2-5	.	CSALSGFGETQYF	TGCAGCGCACTAAGCGGGTTCGGGGAGACCCAGTACTTC
.	TRBV4-2	TRBJ1-1	.	CASSRANSAEVEAFF	TGTGCCAGCAGCCGCGCAAACTCGGCGGAAGTAGAAGCTTTCTTT
.	TRBV10-3	TRBJ1-2	.	CAISGTTDGYTF	TGTGCCATCAGTGGGACGACGGACGGCTACACCTTC
.	TRBV5-5	TRBJ1-5	TRBD1	CASSPTTYTGVGQPQHF	TGTGCCAGCAGCCCGACCACGTACACAGGGGTCGGTCAGCCCCAGCATTTT
few	TRBV5-1	TRBJ2-2	.	CASRLQGVGELFF	TGCGCCAGCAGATTACAGGGCGTCGGGGAGCTGTTTTTT
few	TRBV4-2	TRBJ2-7	TRBD1	CASSRQTGPDDSYEQYF	TGTGCCAGCAGCCGGCAGACAGGGCCCGACGACTCCTACGAGCAGTACTTC
many	TRBV27	TRBJ1-5	TRBD1	CASSLSFGTGYDQPQHF	TGTGCCAGCAGTTTATCTTTCGGGACAGGATACGATCAGCCCCAGCATTTT
.	TRBV7-7	TRBJ2-2	.	CASSPAEGKPGSGELFF	TGTGCCAGCAGCCCCGCGGAGGGAAAGCCCGGGAGCGGGGAGCTGTTTTTT
.	TRBV6-5	TRBJ1-1	.	CATLVAGTAEAFF	TGTGCCACCCTAGTCGCGGGAACTGCTGAAGCTTTCTTT
.	TRBV7-9	TRBJ2-7	TRBD1	CASSLVFKTGPSSYEQYF	TGTGCCAGCAGCTTAGTATTTAAGACAGGGCCGAGCTCCTACGAGCAGTACTTC
.	TRBV19	TRBJ2-7	TRBD1	CARGQGAKEQYF	TGTGCCAGGGGACAGGGGGCGAAAGAGCAGTACTTC
.	TRBV5-1	TRBJ2-3	TRBD1	CASSLDRVPDTQYF	TGCGCCAGCAGCCTGGACAGGGTCCCAGATACGCAGTATTTT
.	TRBV30	TRBJ1-6	.	CAWSRGASSPLHF	TGTGCCTGGAGCAGGGGCGCGAGTTCACCCCTCCACTTT